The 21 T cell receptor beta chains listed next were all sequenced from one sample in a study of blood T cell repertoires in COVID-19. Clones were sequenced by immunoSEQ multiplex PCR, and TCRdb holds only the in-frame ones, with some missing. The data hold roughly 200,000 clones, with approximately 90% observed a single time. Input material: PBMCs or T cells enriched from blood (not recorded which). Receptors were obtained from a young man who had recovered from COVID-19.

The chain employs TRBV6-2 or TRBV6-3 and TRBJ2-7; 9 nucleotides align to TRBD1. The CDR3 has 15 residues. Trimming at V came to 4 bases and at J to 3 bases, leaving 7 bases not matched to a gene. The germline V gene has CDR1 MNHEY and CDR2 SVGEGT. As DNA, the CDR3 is TGTGCCAGCAGTTCACCCGGACAGGGGCACTACGAGCAGTACTTC. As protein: CASSSPGQGHYEQYF.

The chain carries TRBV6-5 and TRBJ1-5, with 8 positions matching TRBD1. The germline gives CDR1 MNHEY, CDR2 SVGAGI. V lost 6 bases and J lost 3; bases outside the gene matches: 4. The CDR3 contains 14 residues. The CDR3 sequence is CASSRQGNNQPQHF. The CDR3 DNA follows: TGTGCCAGCAGCCGACAGGGGAACAATCAGCCCCAGCATTTT.

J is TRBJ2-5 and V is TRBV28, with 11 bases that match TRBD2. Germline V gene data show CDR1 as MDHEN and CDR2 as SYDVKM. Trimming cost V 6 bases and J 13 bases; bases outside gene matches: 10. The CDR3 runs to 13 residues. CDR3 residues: CASSPRLAGPGYF. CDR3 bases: TGTGCCAGCAGCCCTCGACTAGCGGGACCCGGGTACTTC.

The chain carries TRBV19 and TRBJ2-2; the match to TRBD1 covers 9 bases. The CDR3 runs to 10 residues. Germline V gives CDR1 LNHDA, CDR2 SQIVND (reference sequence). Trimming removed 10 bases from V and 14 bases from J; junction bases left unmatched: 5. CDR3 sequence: CAIGTGKLFF. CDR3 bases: TGTGCCATTGGGACAGGGAAACTGTTTTTT.

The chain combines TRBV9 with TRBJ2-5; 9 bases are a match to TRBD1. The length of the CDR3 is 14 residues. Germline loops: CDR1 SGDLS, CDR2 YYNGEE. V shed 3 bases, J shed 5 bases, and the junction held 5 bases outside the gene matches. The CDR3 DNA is TGTGCCAGCAGCGAGGGGACAGGGCGGGAGACCCAGTACTTC. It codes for CASSEGTGRETQYF. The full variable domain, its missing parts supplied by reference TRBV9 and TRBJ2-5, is DSGVTQTPKHLITATGQRVTLRCSPRSGDLSVYWYQQSLDQGLQFLIQYYNGEERAKGNILERFSAQQFPDLHSELNLSSLELGDSALYFCASSEGTGRETQYFGPGTRLLVL.

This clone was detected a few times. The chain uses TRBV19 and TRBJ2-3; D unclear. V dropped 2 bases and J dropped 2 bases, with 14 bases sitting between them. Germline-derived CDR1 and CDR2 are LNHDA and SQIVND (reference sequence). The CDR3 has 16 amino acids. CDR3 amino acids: CASSIRLTGSTDTQYF. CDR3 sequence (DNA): TGTGCCAGTAGTATAAGGTTGACTGGGTCCACAGATACGCAGTATTTT.

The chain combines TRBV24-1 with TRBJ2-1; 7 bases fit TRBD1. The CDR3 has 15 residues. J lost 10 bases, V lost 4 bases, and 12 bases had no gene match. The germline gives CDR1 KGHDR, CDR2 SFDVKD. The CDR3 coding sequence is TGTGCCACCAGTGACCGACGCGATAGGGGGCGGGAGCAGTTCTTC. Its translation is CATSDRRDRGREQFF.

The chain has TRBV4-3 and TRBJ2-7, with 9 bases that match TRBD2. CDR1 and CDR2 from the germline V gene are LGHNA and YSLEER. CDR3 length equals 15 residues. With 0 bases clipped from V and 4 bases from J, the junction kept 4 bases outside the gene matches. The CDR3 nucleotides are TGCGCCAGCAGCCAAGAACGCGGGGGGGGGTACGAGCAGTACTTC. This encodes CASSQERGGGYEQYF.

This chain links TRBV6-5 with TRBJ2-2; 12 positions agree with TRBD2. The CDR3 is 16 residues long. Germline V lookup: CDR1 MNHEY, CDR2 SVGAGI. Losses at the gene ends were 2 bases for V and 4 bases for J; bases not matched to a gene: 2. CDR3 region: CASSYPGLAGTGELFF. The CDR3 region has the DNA TGTGCCAGCAGTTACCCGGGACTAGCGGGCACCGGGGAGCTGTTTTTT.

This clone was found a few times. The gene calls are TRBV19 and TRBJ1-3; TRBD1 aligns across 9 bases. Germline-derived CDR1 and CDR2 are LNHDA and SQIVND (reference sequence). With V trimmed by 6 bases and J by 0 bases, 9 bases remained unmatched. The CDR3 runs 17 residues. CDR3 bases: TGTGCCAGTAGAGTACAGGGGGCTACTAGCTCTGGAAACACCATATATTTT. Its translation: CASRVQGATSSGNTIYF. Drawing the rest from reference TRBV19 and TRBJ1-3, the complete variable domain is DGGITQSPKYLFRKEGQNVTLSCEQNLNHDAMYWYRQDPGQGLRLIYYSQIVNDFQKGDIAEGYSVSREKKESFPLTVTSAQKNPTAFYLCASRVQGATSSGNTIYFGEGSWLTVV.

CDR3 bases: TGCGCCAGCAGCCCCGCGGCCGGTACTAACTATGGCTACACCTTC. It yields the protein CASSPAAGTNYGYTF. The chain recombines TRBV4-1 with TRBJ1-2; D not resolved. The germline V gene encodes CDR1 MGHRA and CDR2 YSYEKL. The CDR3 sequence is 15 residues long. Trimming shortened V by 4 bases and J by 0 bases, and 12 bases separated the two germline ends.

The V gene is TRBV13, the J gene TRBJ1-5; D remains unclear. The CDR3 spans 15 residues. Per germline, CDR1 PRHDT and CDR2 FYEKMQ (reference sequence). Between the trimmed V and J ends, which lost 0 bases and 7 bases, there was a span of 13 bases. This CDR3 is CASSLGPGGRQPQHF. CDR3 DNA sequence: TGTGCCAGCAGCTTAGGACCTGGAGGACGGCAGCCCCAGCATTTT.

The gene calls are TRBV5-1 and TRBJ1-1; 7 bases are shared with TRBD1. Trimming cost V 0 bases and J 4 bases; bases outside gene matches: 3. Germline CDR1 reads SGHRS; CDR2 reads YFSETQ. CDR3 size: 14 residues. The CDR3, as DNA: TGCGCCAGCAGCTTGGAGGCAGGGGGCACTGAAGCTTTCTTT. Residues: CASSLEAGGTEAFF.

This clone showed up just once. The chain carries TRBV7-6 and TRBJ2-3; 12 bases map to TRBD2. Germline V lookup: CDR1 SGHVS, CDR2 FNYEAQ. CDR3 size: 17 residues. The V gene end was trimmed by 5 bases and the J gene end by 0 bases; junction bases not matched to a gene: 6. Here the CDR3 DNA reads TGTGCCAGCAGCCTTGGACTAGCGGGGAGCAGCACAGATACGCAGTATTTT. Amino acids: CASSLGLAGSSTDTQYF.

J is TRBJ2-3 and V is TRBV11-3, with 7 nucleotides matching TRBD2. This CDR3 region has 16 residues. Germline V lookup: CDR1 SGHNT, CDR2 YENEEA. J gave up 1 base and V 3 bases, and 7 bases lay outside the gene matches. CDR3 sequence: CASSFRGGKRTDTQYF. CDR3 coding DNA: TGTGCCAGCAGCTTTCGCGGGGGAAAACGCACAGATACGCAGTATTTT.

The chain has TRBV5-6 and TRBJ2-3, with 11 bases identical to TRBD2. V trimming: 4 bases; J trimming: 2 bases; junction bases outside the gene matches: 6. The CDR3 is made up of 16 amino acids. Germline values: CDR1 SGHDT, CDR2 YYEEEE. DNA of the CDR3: TGTGCCAGCAGCCTCGGGACTAGCGGTTACACAGATACGCAGTATTTT. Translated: CASSLGTSGYTDTQYF.

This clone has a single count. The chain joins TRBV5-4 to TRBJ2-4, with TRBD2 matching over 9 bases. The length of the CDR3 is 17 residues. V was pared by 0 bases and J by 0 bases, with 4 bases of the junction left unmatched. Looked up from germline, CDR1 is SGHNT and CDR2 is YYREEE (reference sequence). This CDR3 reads CASSLASGELAKNIQYF. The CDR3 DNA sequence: TGTGCCAGCAGCTTGGCTAGCGGGGAACTAGCCAAAAACATTCAGTACTTC.

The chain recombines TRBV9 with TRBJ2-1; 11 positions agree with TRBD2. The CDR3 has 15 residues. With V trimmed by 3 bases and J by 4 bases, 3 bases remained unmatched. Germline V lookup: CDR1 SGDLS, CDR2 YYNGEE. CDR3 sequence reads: CASSATSGEYNEQFF. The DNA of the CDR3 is TGTGCCAGCAGCGCGACTAGCGGGGAGTACAATGAGCAGTTCTTC.

CDR3 sequence reads: CASSYSLRPQHF. The CDR3, as DNA: TGTGCCAGCAGTTATTCTCTGCGGCCCCAGCATTTT. The V call is TRBV28, the J call TRBJ1-5; D gene ambiguous. Germline CDR1 MDHEN, CDR2 SYDVKM. Trimming removed 4 bases at V and 9 bases at J, with 10 bases between. There are 12 residues in the CDR3.

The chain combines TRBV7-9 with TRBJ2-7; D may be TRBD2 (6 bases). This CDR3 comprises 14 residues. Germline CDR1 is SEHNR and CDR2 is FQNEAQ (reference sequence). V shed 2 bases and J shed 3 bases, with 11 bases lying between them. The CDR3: CASSLYGGDYEQYF. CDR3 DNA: TGTGCCAGCAGCTTATATGGAGGGGACTACGAGCAGTACTTC.

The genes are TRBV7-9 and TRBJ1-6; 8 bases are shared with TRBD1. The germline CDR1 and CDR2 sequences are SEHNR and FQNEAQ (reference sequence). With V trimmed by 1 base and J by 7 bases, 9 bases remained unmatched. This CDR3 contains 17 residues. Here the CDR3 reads CASSLELTGARNSPLHF. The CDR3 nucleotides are TGTGCCAGCAGCTTAGAGTTGACAGGGGCGCGAAATTCACCCCTCCACTTT.